Each of the 15 T cell receptor beta chains below was sequenced from the same sample in a study of T cell repertoires in cytomegalovirus infection. MiXCR, run by TCRdb on the reads, gives a single entry per CDR3 protein. The sample consists of a few hundred thousand distinct CDR3 sequences, around 9.5% of them appearing once. The source material was PBMCs. All receptors come from a human donor in good health (CMV status not recorded). Some clones in this sample may be carry-over from other donors' samples.

This clonotype was detected many times. The chain uses TRBV6-6 and TRBJ2-3, with TRBD2 matching over 12 bases. V lost 2 bases to trimming and J lost 4 bases; unmatched junction nucleotides: 10. The CDR3 is 18 residues long. From germline, CDR1 is MNHNY and CDR2 SVGAGI (reference sequence). CDR3 in amino acids: CASSYPLAGGPMSDTQYF. The CDR3 DNA sequence: TGTGCCAGCAGTTACCCCCTAGCGGGAGGGCCAATGTCAGATACGCAGTATTTT.

This clonotype was seen a few times. The chain joins TRBV4-2 to TRBJ1-1; the D is unclear. The V gene's germline CDR1 is LGHNA and CDR2 YNFKEQ. V was clipped by 1 base and J by 6 bases, with 9 bases between them. CDR3 length: 13 residues. CDR3 sequence (DNA): TGTGCCAGCAGCCAAGTCACCAGCGCTGAAGCTTTCTTT. Residues: CASSQVTSAEAFF.

This clonotype was detected many times. The chain uses TRBV7-2 and TRBJ1-5; D is ambiguous. The CDR3 covers 14 residues. Germline assignment: CDR1 SGHTA and CDR2 FQGNSA. V was cut by 5 bases and J by 5 bases, with 13 bases left in between. The CDR3 is CASSLRPGDQPQHF. The CDR3 DNA is TGTGCCAGCAGCCTTCGGCCCGGGGATCAGCCCCAGCATTTT.

This clonotype was picked up many times. The rearrangement joins TRBV7-9 to TRBJ1-6; TRBD1 aligns across 7 bases. Germline CDR1 and CDR2: SEHNR and FQNEAQ (reference sequence). Trimming removed 5 bases from V and 9 bases from J; junction bases left unmatched: 10. CDR3 size: 15 residues. CDR3 coding DNA: TGTGCCAGCAGCCTGGCAGGGGGGGCTCTTTCACCCCTCCACTTT. It yields the protein CASSLAGGALSPLHF. Full variable domain (rest looked up from reference TRBV7-9 and TRBJ1-6): DTGVSQNPRHKITKRGQNVTFRCDPISEHNRLYWYRQTLGQGPEFLTYFQNEAQLEKSRLLSDRFSAERPKGSFSTLEIQRTEQGDSAMYLCASSLAGGALSPLHFGNGTRLTVT.

The sample holds a few counts of this clonotype. This sequence joins TRBV4-3 and TRBJ1-6; D remains unclear. Trimming removed 1 base at V and 0 bases at J, with 10 bases between. CDR3 size: 17 residues. The germline V gene has CDR1 LGHNA and CDR2 YSLEER. CDR3 in amino acids: CASSQVGESSYNSPLHF. The CDR3 DNA reads as TGCGCCAGCAGCCAAGTCGGAGAGAGCTCCTATAATTCACCCCTCCACTTT.

This chain uses TRBV7-3 with TRBJ2-1; 7 bases agree with TRBD1. The CDR3 is made up of 13 amino acids. The ends lost 5 bases at V and 9 bases at J; junction bases unmatched: 7. Germline V CDR1 and CDR2: SGHTA, FQGTGA. Written as DNA, the CDR3 is TGTGCCAGCAGCCGTCGACAGGGCCTTGAGCAGTTCTTC. This translates into CASSRRQGLEQFF.

The rearrangement joins TRBV28 to TRBJ1-3; D is uncertain. The CDR3 contains 13 residues. Trimming pared 7 bases from V and 4 bases from J, leaving 11 bases between. The germline gives CDR1 MDHEN, CDR2 SYDVKM. CDR3 in amino acids: CASKPLPGNTIYF. The CDR3, as DNA: TGTGCCAGCAAACCCTTACCCGGAAACACCATATATTTT.

The sample holds many counts of this clonotype. This rearrangement joins TRBV7-2 to TRBJ1-1; no firm D call. V lost 2 bases and J 10 bases, leaving 17 bases between the germline ends. In germline, CDR1 is SGHTA, CDR2 FQGNSA. The CDR3 has 14 residues. The CDR3 DNA is TGTGCCAGCAGCTTAAGAATGGGCAAGGACGGAGCTTTCTTT. Protein product: CASSLRMGKDGAFF.

Many counts were recorded for this clonotype. V usage is TRBV7-2 and J usage is TRBJ2-1; 9 bases match TRBD2. This CDR3 has 16 residues. J gave up 0 bases and V 5 bases, and 5 bases lay outside the gene matches. Germline CDR1 and CDR2: SGHTA and FQGNSA. As DNA, the CDR3 is TGTGCCAGCAGCCATAGCGGGAGTATCTCCTACAATGAGCAGTTCTTC. Encoded protein: CASSHSGSISYNEQFF. Full variable domain (remainder filled in from reference TRBV7-2 and TRBJ2-1): GAGVSQSPSNKVTEKGKDVELRCDPISGHTALYWYRQSLGQGLEFLIYFQGNSAPDKSGLPSDRFSAERTGGSVSTLTIQRTQQEDSAVYLCASSHSGSISYNEQFFGPGTRLTVL.

Points on this clonotype: A read error may explain this, as a much larger clone is one base away. This chain links TRBV7-3 with TRBJ2-3, with D maybe TRBD2 (5 bases). Germline-derived CDR1 and CDR2 are SGHTA and FQGTGA. The CDR3 loop spans 14 amino acids. The CDR3, as DNA: TGTGCCGGCAGCTTAAGGGTCGGGGCAGATACGCAGTATTTT. Residues: CAGSLRVGADTQYF.

This rearrangement joins TRBV30 to TRBJ2-4, with D perhaps given as TRBD1 or TRBD2 (5 bases each). From germline, CDR1 is GTSNPN and CDR2 SVGIG (reference sequence). The CDR3 consists of 15 residues. The V gene lost 2 bases and the J gene lost 1 base, with 12 bases spanning the gap. The CDR3 protein is CAWSRGPAAKNIQYF. The CDR3 region has the DNA TGTGCCTGGAGTCGGGGCCCAGCGGCCAAAAACATTCAGTACTTC.

This clonotype was detected only a few times. V and J are TRBV12-3 or TRBV12-4 and TRBJ2-7; a weak D match, TRBD1 (5 bases). The CDR3 contains 15 residues. Deletions cut 7 bases from V and 5 bases from J, with 21 bases between. Here the CDR3 reads CASTIGVSGNNEQYF. The CDR3 DNA sequence: TGTGCCAGCACCATAGGGGTATCGGGCAACAACGAGCAGTACTTC.

The CDR3 sequence is CASSLGTQDNQPQHF. The DNA for the CDR3 is TGTGCCAGCAGCTTAGGGACGCAGGATAATCAGCCCCAGCATTTT. The genes are TRBV7-2 and TRBJ1-5; D is ambiguous. V was shortened by 1 base and J by 4 bases, with 11 bases between the two germline ends. CDR1 SGHTA and CDR2 FQGNSA come from the germline V gene. This CDR3 is built from 15 residues.

This clonotype has a handful of counts. The V gene is TRBV19, the J gene TRBJ2-7; 7 bases match TRBD1. J was trimmed by 2 bases and V by 5 bases; bases with no gene match: 6. Germline V lookup: CDR1 LNHDA, CDR2 SQIVND (reference sequence). CDR3 length: 14 residues. The CDR3 here is CASSGRQGTYEQYF. The CDR3 region has the DNA TGTGCCAGTAGTGGACGACAGGGTACCTACGAGCAGTACTTC.

This clonotype was seen ten or more times. J is TRBJ2-7 and V is TRBV7-2, with D hard to call. The CDR3 spans 13 residues. V was cut by 5 bases and J by 4 bases, with 12 bases left in between. Germline CDR1 is SGHTA and CDR2 is FQGNSA. The CDR3 is CASSPPSDYEQYF. The CDR3 DNA is TGTGCCAGCAGCCCACCCTCGGATTACGAGCAGTACTTC. Drawing the rest from reference TRBV7-2 and TRBJ2-7, the complete variable domain is GAGVSQSPSNKVTEKGKDVELRCDPISGHTALYWYRQSLGQGLEFLIYFQGNSAPDKSGLPSDRFSAERTGGSVSTLTIQRTQQEDSAVYLCASSPPSDYEQYFGPGTRLTVT.